The TCR beta chain described here comes from a study of CD8+ T cells in alopecia areata. Following RNA extraction, reverse transcription yielded cDNA that acted as the sequencing template. Produced via immunoSEQ multiplex PCR; TCRdb's table is partial and in-frame only. This sample comprises 200,000 to 300,000 clones, none seen once only. With 2 bases clipped from V and 2 bases from J, the junction kept 3 bases outside the gene matches. Germline loops: CDR1 NNHDY, CDR2 SYVADS. There are 14 residues in the CDR3. Sorting relied on CD4, CD8alpha, NKG2D, NKG2ACE and other markers applied to pooled cutaneous lymph node cells. This clone turned up a few times. Its antigen remains unidentified. Gene names follow the mouse nomenclature. The read ends 4 residues shy of where the CDR3 ends; the end is completed using the germline J gene. Study observations and caveats: Sequencing of scalp samples also includes resident alphabeta T cells from normal skin.

The rearrangement links TRBV13-3 to TRBJ2-7; 8 nucleotides line up with TRBD1. The sequenced sample was CD4+ T cells sorted from a lymph node. The TCR originated in a C3H/HeJ mouse with alopecia areata. Mice of this strain are of MHC haplotype H2-k. This chain's CDR3 is CASSERTGTYEQYF. CDR3 DNA (partial): TGTGCCAGCAGTGAACGGACAGGGACCTAT.